Following are 31 T cell receptor beta chains from one sample sequenced in a study of OX40 agonist ivuxolimab in advanced cancers. Repertoires were generated with immunoSEQ multiplex PCR, while TCRdb's copy carries only in-frame clones and drops some. This table has around 93,000 clones, approximately 87% appearing once. The material sequenced was CD4+ or CD8+ T cells sorted from blood, taken in a trial of the OX40 agonist ivuxolimab. These receptors originate from an adult with an advanced solid tumor such as melanoma, head and neck, liver or kidney cancer.

This clone was recorded once. V is TRBV7-2 and J is TRBJ2-2; 12 bases line up with TRBD2. This CDR3 has 15 amino acids. The V gene end was trimmed by 1 base and the J gene end by 8 bases; junction bases not matched to a gene: 2. Germline values: CDR1 SGHTA, CDR2 FQGNSA. The CDR3 nucleotides are TGTGCCAGCAGCTTAGTACTAGCGGGAGGTGGGGAGCTGTTTTTT. Protein: CASSLVLAGGGELFF.

This clone was seen a few times. The chain combines TRBV5-6 with TRBJ2-7; D call uncertain. The germline V and J ends were trimmed by 1 base and 2 bases, with 10 bases remaining between them. This CDR3 region has 14 residues. Per the germline V gene, CDR1 is SGHDT and CDR2 is YYEEEE. The CDR3 is CASSLSGRTYEQYF. For the CDR3, the DNA is TGTGCCAGCAGCTTGTCCGGACGAACCTACGAGCAGTACTTC. The whole variable domain, remainder taken from reference TRBV5-6 and TRBJ2-7, is DAGVTQSPTHLIKTRGQQVTLRCSPKSGHDTVSWYQQALGQGPQFIFQYYEEEERQRGNFPDRFSGHQFPNYSSELNVNALLLGDSALYLCASSLSGRTYEQYFGPGTRLTVT.

Worth noting for this clone: Different DNA sequences within this sample yield the same CDR3. The CDR3 here is CASSQRQGPYTGELFF. The CDR3 DNA sequence: TGCGCCAGCAGCCAGAGACAGGGCCCCTACACCGGGGAGCTGTTTTTT. The V call is TRBV4-3, the J call TRBJ2-2; 7 nucleotides line up with TRBD1. The CDR3 sequence is 16 residues long. Germline V CDR1 and CDR2: LGHNA, YSLEER. V was clipped by 3 bases and J by 3 bases; unmatched bases: 7.

The V gene is TRBV18, the J gene TRBJ2-7, with D possibly being TRBD1 or TRBD2 (6 bases each). CDR3 length: 15 residues. Trimming pared 8 bases from V and 1 base from J, leaving 18 bases between. Germline V gene lookup returns CDR1 KGHSH and CDR2 LQKENI. The CDR3 DNA is TGTGCCAGCACCGAGGGGGGCATTGGGTCCTACGAGCAGTACTTC. It encodes CASTEGGIGSYEQYF.

The rearrangement uses TRBV7-2 and TRBJ2-1; 12 bases fit TRBD2. The trim removed 2 bases at V and 4 bases at J, leaving 3 bases unmatched. This CDR3 has 16 amino acids. Germline V gene lookup returns CDR1 SGHTA and CDR2 FQGNSA. The CDR3 nucleotides read TGTGCCAGCAGCTTATCTAGCGGGGGGGCATACAATGAGCAGTTCTTC. This sequence encodes CASSLSSGGAYNEQFF. Full variable domain (missing parts from reference TRBV7-2 and TRBJ2-1): GAGVSQSPSNKVTEKGKDVELRCDPISGHTALYWYRQSLGQGLEFLIYFQGNSAPDKSGLPSDRFSAERTGGSVSTLTIQRTQQEDSAVYLCASSLSSGGAYNEQFFGPGTRLTVL.

This clone has just one count. The chain joins TRBV19 to TRBJ1-3, with D possibly being TRBD1 (5 bases). The CDR3 consists of 14 residues. Germline CDR1 is LNHDA and CDR2 is SQIVND (reference sequence). V lost 6 bases to trimming and J lost 0 bases, with 9 bases between them. The DNA for the CDR3 is TGTGCCAGTAGGGGACTACGCTCTGGAAACACCATATATTTT. It specifies CASRGLRSGNTIYF.

The gene calls are TRBV5-4 and TRBJ2-3, with 9 nucleotides matching TRBD2. Germline lookup yields CDR1 SGHNT and CDR2 YYREEE (reference sequence). V trimming: 0 bases; J trimming: 1 base; junction bases outside the gene matches: 3. This CDR3 region has 16 residues. The CDR3 sequence: CASSLEVAGGTDTQYF. The CDR3 region has the DNA TGTGCCAGCAGCTTGGAGGTAGCGGGGGGCACAGATACGCAGTATTTT.

The V and J genes are TRBV27 and TRBJ1-1; tentatively, D is TRBD1 (5 bases). CDR3 length equals 14 residues. The germline V and J ends were trimmed by 5 bases and 1 base, with 11 bases remaining between them. Germline V lookup: CDR1 MNHEY, CDR2 SMNVEV (reference sequence). The CDR3 bases are TGTGCCAGCAGTCCGACAGTCTGGAACACTGAAGCTTTCTTT. It codes for CASSPTVWNTEAFF.

The CDR3 spells CASSESSQWGGYTF. The DNA of the CDR3 is TGCGCCAGCAGTGAGTCGAGTCAGTGGGGGGGCTACACCTTC. The chain links TRBV10-2 to TRBJ1-2, with a tentative D call TRBD1 (5 bases). V lost 0 bases and J 8 bases, leaving 13 bases between the germline ends. This CDR3 spans 14 amino acids. From germline, CDR1 is WSHSY and CDR2 SAAADI.

The chain uses TRBV7-2 and TRBJ2-5; possible D gene TRBD2, 6 bases. CDR1 SGHTA and CDR2 FQGNSA come from the germline V gene. The length of the CDR3 is 13 residues. Trimming stripped 6 bases from V and 5 bases from J, with 13 bases between. The CDR3 spells CASSRGGLETQYF. CDR3 nucleotides: TGTGCCAGCAGTCGAGGAGGGCTGGAGACCCAGTACTTC.

In its sample, this clone was seen once. The chain joins TRBV5-1 to TRBJ2-3; either TRBD1 or TRBD2 may supply D (5 bases each). V lost 0 bases and J lost 3, with 20 bases in between. CDR3 length: 18 amino acids. Germline CDR1 and CDR2: SGHRS and YFSETQ. This CDR3 is CASSLGIGTRGWTDTQYF. The CDR3 DNA reads TGCGCCAGCAGCTTGGGAATCGGGACCCGAGGGTGGACAGATACGCAGTATTTT.

The rearrangement joins TRBV6-1 to TRBJ2-1, with TRBD2 as a possible D gene (5 bases). Germline assignment: CDR1 MNHNS and CDR2 SASEGT. V dropped 7 bases and J dropped 0 bases, with 13 bases sitting between them. CDR3 length: 15 amino acids. CDR3 in amino acids: CASTTDTSSYNEQFF. CDR3 DNA sequence: TGTGCCAGCACCACAGACACTAGCTCCTACAATGAGCAGTTCTTC.

The chain combines TRBV9 with TRBJ2-5; 7 positions match TRBD2. CDR1 is SGDLS, CDR2 YYNGEE, per germline. The CDR3 contains 13 residues. Trimming removed 4 bases from V and 2 bases from J; junction bases left unmatched: 2. DNA of the CDR3: TGTGCCAGCAGCCTTAGCGGGCAAGAGACCCAGTACTTC. Its translation is CASSLSGQETQYF.

The V gene is TRBV19, the J gene TRBJ2-2; D is undetermined. CDR1 and CDR2 from the germline V gene are LNHDA and SQIVND (reference sequence). The CDR3 consists of 12 residues. The germline V and J ends were trimmed by 6 bases and 5 bases, with 7 bases remaining between them. This CDR3 is CASRSQTGELFF. Here the CDR3 DNA reads TGTGCCAGTAGAAGCCAGACCGGGGAGCTGTTTTTT.

The chain is built from TRBV7-2 and TRBJ2-5; TRBD2 agrees at 7 bases. The CDR3 runs to 14 residues. Germline CDR1 SGHTA, CDR2 FQGNSA. After removal of 7 bases from V and 5 bases from J, the junction contained 10 bases not matched to a gene. The CDR3 DNA is TGTGCCAGCACCCCCTGGGGGGGAAGGGAGACCCAGTACTTC. Protein sequence: CASTPWGGRETQYF. Supplemented by reference TRBV7-2 and TRBJ2-5, the full variable domain reads GAGVSQSPSNKVTEKGKDVELRCDPISGHTALYWYRQSLGQGLEFLIYFQGNSAPDKSGLPSDRFSAERTGGSVSTLTIQRTQQEDSAVYLCASTPWGGRETQYFGPGTRLLVL.

V gene TRBV27 combines with J gene TRBJ2-3; maybe TRBD2 (6 bases). The germline gives CDR1 MNHEY, CDR2 SMNVEV (reference sequence). This CDR3 is 17 amino acids long. The V gene lost 0 bases and the J gene lost 2 bases, with 15 bases spanning the gap. CDR3 nucleotides: TGTGCCAGCAGTTTATCCCGCGGGACGCGTTTCACAGATACGCAGTATTTT. Residues: CASSLSRGTRFTDTQYF.

The J gene is TRBJ1-5, the V gene TRBV7-9; 10 bases match TRBD1. Germline values: CDR1 SEHNR, CDR2 FQNEAQ (reference sequence). The V and J ends lost 3 bases and 6 bases, in that order; junction bases with no gene match: 14. This CDR3 spans 18 amino acids. The CDR3 reads CASSFSVGGDRGTQPQHF. For the CDR3, the DNA is TGTGCCAGCAGCTTCTCGGTAGGGGGGGACAGGGGCACTCAGCCCCAGCATTTT.

V is TRBV7-3 and J is TRBJ1-1; a weak D match, TRBD1 (5 bases). Germline V CDR1 and CDR2: SGHTA, FQGTGA. The CDR3 totals 17 residues. V lost 5 bases and J lost 3, with 22 bases in between. As DNA, the CDR3 is TGTGCCAGCAGCCAGAACCCGAGGGGCGCCGCGGACACTGAAGCTTTCTTT. This encodes CASSQNPRGAADTEAFF.

The chain is built from TRBV7-2 and TRBJ1-1, with TRBD1 identical over 8 bases. The CDR3 has 14 amino acids. J lost 4 bases, V lost 1 base, and 2 bases had no gene match. The V gene's germline CDR1 is SGHTA and CDR2 FQGNSA. The CDR3 is CASSLGQGFTEAFF. The CDR3 coding sequence is TGTGCCAGCAGCTTAGGACAGGGGTTCACTGAAGCTTTCTTT.

This clone was detected only once. This chain uses TRBV11-2 with TRBJ2-1, with D maybe TRBD1 (6 bases). V was pared by 1 base and J by 3 bases, with 7 bases between. This CDR3 is built from 14 residues. CDR1 is SGHAT, CDR2 FQNNGV, per germline. DNA for the CDR3: TGTGCCAGCAGCTTAGCAGGGGTCTACAATGAGCAGTTCTTC. Translated: CASSLAGVYNEQFF.

The chain has TRBV5-8 and TRBJ2-5; 7 positions match TRBD1. J was trimmed by 4 bases and V by 4 bases; bases with no gene match: 22. The CDR3 loop spans 19 amino acids. Germline CDR1 reads SGHTS; CDR2 reads YDEGEE. The CDR3 region is CASSPASRDSIQFGETQYF. Here the CDR3 DNA reads TGTGCCAGCAGCCCGGCCAGCCGGGACAGTATCCAATTTGGAGAGACCCAGTACTTC.

The sample holds a few counts of this clone. The chain recombines TRBV5-6 with TRBJ2-5, with D uncertain. The V and J ends lost 0 bases and 4 bases respectively, with 7 bases between them. The CDR3 runs to 13 residues. Per germline, CDR1 SGHDT and CDR2 YYEEEE. The DNA of the CDR3 is TGTGCCAGCAGCTTGGAGGCCAGAGAGACCCAGTACTTC. Translated: CASSLEARETQYF.

This clone has just one count. The rearrangement uses TRBV12-2 and TRBJ2-5. TRBJ2-7 matches the DNA end more closely, so the J call is doubtful. TRBV12-2 is tagged as a pseudogene. This CDR3 spans 17 amino acids. The CDR3 DNA reads as TGTGCAAGTCGCTTGTCATGGGACGCAGTAGGCAGATACGAGCAGTACTTC. Translated: CASRLSWDAVGRYEQYF.

V gene TRBV11-2 combines with J gene TRBJ2-7, with D uncertain. The V end was cut by 5 bases, the J end by 2 bases, with 16 bases between. Germline-derived CDR1 and CDR2 are SGHAT and FQNNGV. The CDR3 spans 15 residues. CDR3 DNA sequence: TGTGCCAGCAGCCCAGCACGGGCCTCAGCCTACGAGCAGTACTTC. Translated, it gives CASSPARASAYEQYF.

The genes are TRBV5-1 and TRBJ2-7; 9 bases are a match to TRBD1. The CDR3 runs to 15 residues. V trimming: 2 bases; J trimming: 4 bases; junction bases outside the gene matches: 7. Germline V lookup: CDR1 SGHRS, CDR2 YFSETQ. In DNA form, the CDR3 reads TGCGCCAGCAGCTTTAGCTGGGACAGGGTGTACGAGCAGTACTTC. This encodes CASSFSWDRVYEQYF.

The chain combines TRBV5-1 with TRBJ2-1; the D gene is possibly TRBD2 (5 bases). CDR3 length equals 15 residues. Germline V gene data show CDR1 as SGHRS and CDR2 as YFSETQ. Trimming removed 2 bases at V and 5 bases at J, with 14 bases between. The CDR3 DNA reads TGCGCCAGCAGCTTACAGTCGGCGGGCCACAATGAGCAGTTCTTC. Encoded protein: CASSLQSAGHNEQFF.

The genes are TRBV5-1 and TRBJ2-7, with 7 nucleotides matching TRBD1. The J segment lost 13 bases and the V segment lost 0 bases, leaving 13 bases of the junction unmatched. Germline CDR1 and CDR2: SGHRS and YFSETQ. This CDR3 is built from 14 residues. The CDR3 sequence is CASSLGDSPVLSYF. The DNA for the CDR3 is TGCGCCAGCAGCTTGGGGGACAGTCCTGTACTAAGCTACTTC.

The chain joins TRBV2 to TRBJ2-3; D is perhaps TRBD2 (6 bases). The CDR3 covers 15 residues. The germline gives CDR1 SNHLY, CDR2 FYNNEI. V was clipped by 5 bases and J by 8 bases, with 20 bases between them. DNA of the CDR3: TGTGCCAGCAGTCGGGGGACGGCCTATGGTCCTACGCAGTATTTT. Residues: CASSRGTAYGPTQYF.

The chain is built from TRBV25-1 and TRBJ2-5; a possible D gene is TRBD1 (5 bases). The end of the DNA aligns better with TRBJ2-7, so the J call may be wrong. The CDR3 is 13 amino acids. CDR1 and CDR2 from the germline V gene are MGHDK and SYGVNS. The CDR3 sequence is CASSRPGLDEQYF. CDR3 nucleotide sequence: TGTGCCAGCTCACGTCCAGGGTTGGACGAGCAGTACTTC.

The V call is TRBV29-1, the J call TRBJ1-4; tentatively, D is TRBD1 (5 bases). V was pared by 5 bases and J by 4 bases, with 17 bases between. Germline V gene data show CDR1 as SQVTM and CDR2 as ANQGSEA. The CDR3 length is 15 residues. CDR3 residues: CSVTTGGGGNEKLFF. CDR3 coding DNA: TGCAGCGTTACCACCGGCGGGGGGGGTAATGAAAAACTGTTTTTT.

The gene calls are TRBV5-1 and TRBJ1-4, with D possibly TRBD1 on 6 matching bases. The CDR3 covers 14 residues. V lost 0 bases, J lost 12 bases, and 15 bases lay in between. Germline CDR1 and CDR2: SGHRS and YFSETQ. CDR3 in DNA: TGCGCCAGCAGCTTGGACAGGGTTCCAGGGGAACTGTTTTTT. Translation: CASSLDRVPGELFF.